A selection of T cell receptor beta chains follows, all from one sample in a study of STAT5B mutations in CD4+ large granular lymphocyte leukemia. The method was immunoSEQ multiplex PCR; TCRdb's version includes in-frame clones alone and lacks a portion of them. The sample shows fewer than 35,000 clones, approximately 71% of them seen only once. The material sequenced was CD4+ T cells from blood buffy coats. These receptors were taken from a human donor in good health. The CDR3 runs from the conserved cysteine through the conserved F or W. D genes are given only for firm matches. Clone size is stated in some rows and not others, as once, few, many or a class when expanded.

d_gene,j_gene,abundance,len,v_gene,CDR3aa,CDR3nt
NA,TRBJ2-7,NA,10,TRBV28,CASRDYEQYF,TGTGCCAGCAGGGACTACGAGCAGTACTTC
NA,TRBJ1-5,NA,14,TRBV19,CASSINGGDQPQHF,TGTGCCAGTAGTATCAATGGCGGAGATCAGCCCCAGCATTTT
NA,TRBJ2-1,NA,14,TRBV27,CASTSLLYNNEQFF,TGTGCCAGCACATCGCTTCTCTACAACAATGAGCAGTTCTTC
NA,TRBJ2-7,few,13,TRBV19,CASSMGRDYEQYF,TGTGCCAGTAGTATGGGCAGAGACTACGAGCAGTACTTC
TRBD2,TRBJ2-2,NA,16,TRBV7-9,CASSPSGGHNTGELFF,TGTGCCAGCAGCCCAAGCGGGGGGCATAACACCGGGGAGCTGTTTTTT
TRBD1,TRBJ1-2,NA,14,TRBV30,CAWTSFGTDYGYTF,TGTGCCTGGACCAGTTTCGGGACAGACTATGGCTACACCTTC
NA,TRBJ1-6,NA,15,TRBV6-6,CASRQLQGSNSPLHF,TGTGCCAGCAGGCAATTACAGGGATCTAATTCACCCCTCCACTTT
NA,TRBJ2-6,NA,17,TRBV10-3,CAIRPTGLNSGANVLTF,TGTGCCATCAGGCCCACAGGGCTTAACTCTGGGGCCAACGTCCTGACTTTC
NA,TRBJ1-1,NA,13,TRBV10-1,CASAEGGTTEAFF,TGCGCCAGCGCTGAGGGGGGTACGACTGAAGCTTTCTTT
NA,TRBJ2-1,NA,13,TRBV25-1,CASSELGISEQFF,TGTGCCAGCAGTGAATTGGGAATCAGCGAGCAGTTCTTC
TRBD1,TRBJ1-5,NA,16,TRBV30,CAWSPLTGGSNQPQHF,TGTGCCTGGAGTCCACTGACAGGGGGCTCCAATCAGCCCCAGCATTTT
NA,TRBJ1-2,once,17,TRBV21-1,CASSNKRGIGQGTGYTF,TGTGCCAGCAGCAACAAGCGGGGGATAGGACAGGGAACAGGCTACACCTTC
NA,TRBJ1-1,NA,14,TRBV5-1,CASTHGGVNTEAFF,TGCGCCAGCACCCATGGGGGGGTGAACACTGAAGCTTTCTTT
TRBD1,TRBJ1-1,few,13,TRBV19,CASRDRVGTEAFF,TGTGCCAGTAGGGACAGGGTCGGCACTGAAGCTTTCTTT
NA,TRBJ1-2,NA,16,TRBV4-2,CASSQELWQGIAGYTF,TGTGCCAGCAGCCAAGAACTTTGGCAGGGGATCGCGGGCTACACCTTC
TRBD1,TRBJ2-3,NA,15,TRBV5-4,CASSIGQASTDTQYF,TGTGCCAGCAGCATAGGACAGGCTAGCACAGATACGCAGTATTTT
NA,TRBJ2-5,NA,14,TRBV15,CATSRDLAAETQYF,TGTGCCACCAGCAGGGACCTAGCAGCGGAGACCCAGTACTTC
NA,TRBJ1-3,NA,12,TRBV7-2,CASSLRGNTIYF,TGTGCCAGCAGCTTACGCGGAAACACCATATATTTT
TRBD2,TRBJ2-7,NA,15,TRBV4-2,CASSQPGTSGYEQYF,TGTGCCAGCAGCCAGCCAGGGACTAGCGGATACGAGCAGTACTTC
TRBD1,TRBJ2-4,NA,13,TRBV29-1,CSVAGQPKNIQYF,TGCAGCGTTGCGGGACAGCCAAAAAACATTCAGTACTTC
TRBD2,TRBJ2-5,NA,14,TRBV5-8,CASSRLAGAETQYF,TGTGCCAGCAGCCGACTAGCGGGGGCAGAGACCCAGTACTTC
NA,TRBJ1-6,NA,13,TRBV6-6,CASSYVRHSPLHF,TGTGCCAGCAGTTACGTACGTCATTCACCCCTCCACTTT
NA,TRBJ1-1,NA,13,TRBV7-7,CASSLSGDTEAFF,TGTGCTAGCAGCTTATCCGGGGACACTGAAGCTTTCTTT
TRBD1,TRBJ1-1,NA,16,TRBV6-1,CASSEAGTGTYTEAFF,TGTGCCAGCAGTGAAGCCGGGACAGGGACCTACACTGAAGCTTTCTTT
TRBD1,TRBJ1-1,NA,15,TRBV15,CATSREGRGTGGAFF,TGTGCCACCAGCAGAGAGGGCAGGGGGACCGGTGGGGCTTTCTTT
NA,TRBJ2-7,NA,11,TRBV6-5,CASSRGFEQYF,TGTGCCAGCAGTCGGGGGTTCGAGCAGTACTTC
TRBD1,TRBJ2-6,few,18,TRBV27,CASSTTGTGGAGANVLTF,TGTGCCAGCAGTACCACCGGGACAGGGGGCGCTGGGGCCAACGTCCTGACTTTC
TRBD1,TRBJ2-7,NA,12,TRBV30,CALQGNSYEQYF,TGTGCCTTACAGGGGAATTCCTACGAGCAGTACTTC
NA,TRBJ2-1,few,14,TRBV10-3,CAISEGGSYNEQFF,TGTGCCATCAGTGAAGGGGGGTCCTACAATGAGCAGTTCTTC
NA,TRBJ2-7,NA,14,TRBV9,CASSTAGSTYEQYF,TGTGCCAGCAGCACCGCCGGGAGCACCTACGAGCAGTACTTC
TRBD1,TRBJ1-2,NA,15,TRBV7-2,CASSRDRAPNYGYTF,TGTGCCAGCAGCCGGGACAGGGCTCCTAACTATGGCTACACCTTC
NA,TRBJ2-1,NA,12,TRBV19,CASSIKGNEQFF,TGTGCCAGTAGTATTAAAGGGAATGAGCAGTTCTTC
NA,TRBJ1-4,NA,16,TRBV25-1,CASSESSRGKGEKLFF,TGTGCCAGCAGTGAATCGAGTAGGGGGAAAGGTGAAAAACTGTTTTTT
NA,TRBJ2-1,NA,13,TRBV5-4,CASSLAHRNEQFF,TGTGCCAGCAGCTTGGCCCATAGGAATGAGCAGTTCTTC
TRBD2,TRBJ2-1,NA,15,TRBV7-3,CASSLIPLADNEQFF,TGTGCCAGCAGCTTAATACCACTAGCGGACAATGAGCAGTTCTTC
NA,TRBJ2-3,NA,14,TRBV25-1,CASTQTTRPDTQYF,TGTGCCAGCACCCAAACAACTCGGCCAGATACGCAGTATTTT
TRBD1,TRBJ1-1,NA,14,TRBV5-1,CASSGTGVNTEAFF,TGCGCCAGCAGCGGGACAGGGGTGAACACTGAAGCTTTCTTT
NA,TRBJ1-4,NA,15,TRBV30,CAWSVEPGAHEKLFF,TGTGCCTGGAGTGTAGAGCCGGGGGCTCATGAAAAACTGTTTTTT
NA,TRBJ1-3,NA,13,TRBV10-3,CAIRPPSGNTIYF,TGTGCCATCAGGCCGCCCTCTGGAAACACCATATATTTT
TRBD1,TRBJ1-1,few,15,TRBV27,CASRTTGGVGTEAFF,TGTGCCAGCAGGACAACAGGGGGCGTTGGCACTGAAGCTTTCTTT
TRBD1,TRBJ1-1,few,14,TRBV27,CASSFSGGNTEAFF,TGTGCCAGCAGTTTCTCAGGGGGGAACACTGAAGCTTTCTTT
NA,TRBJ1-5,few,19,TRBV4-1,CASSHPQARGPRSNQPQHF,TGCGCCAGCAGCCATCCCCAAGCCCGGGGGCCTAGGAGCAATCAGCCCCAGCATTTT
NA,TRBJ1-2,NA,16,TRBV19,CASSMSRGSLNYGYTF,TGTGCCAGTAGTATGAGTAGGGGCTCTTTAAACTATGGCTACACCTTC
TRBD1,TRBJ1-5,NA,14,TRBV7-2,CASSRDRGNQPQHF,TGTGCCAGCAGTCGCGACAGGGGCAATCAGCCCCAGCATTTT
TRBD2,TRBJ2-5,NA,16,TRBV7-2,CASSLGLAGGQETQYF,TGTGCCAGCAGCCTCGGACTAGCGGGGGGGCAAGAGACCCAGTACTTC
TRBD1,TRBJ1-2,NA,16,TRBV7-9,CASSLGTGGAGYGYTF,TGTGCCAGCAGCTTGGGGACAGGGGGCGCGGGCTATGGCTACACCTTC
NA,TRBJ1-4,NA,17,TRBV18,CASSPRRGSATNEKLFF,TGTGCCAGCTCACCACGCAGGGGTTCGGCAACTAATGAAAAACTGTTTTTT
NA,TRBJ1-2,NA,13,TRBV7-2,CASSVTPDYGYTF,TGTGCCAGCAGCGTGACACCGGACTATGGCTACACCTTC
NA,TRBJ1-4,few,19,TRBV6-1,CASSEDGRATFSTNEKLFF,TGTGCCAGCAGTGAAGACGGCAGGGCGACGTTCTCAACTAATGAAAAACTGTTTTTT
TRBD2,TRBJ2-1,NA,16,TRBV9,CASSASGTSGSNEQFF,TGTGCCAGCAGCGCGTCCGGGACTAGCGGGAGCAATGAGCAGTTCTTC
NA,TRBJ2-5,NA,14,TRBV5-8,CASRQEVNQETQYF,TGTGCCAGCAGGCAGGAAGTAAATCAAGAGACCCAGTACTTC